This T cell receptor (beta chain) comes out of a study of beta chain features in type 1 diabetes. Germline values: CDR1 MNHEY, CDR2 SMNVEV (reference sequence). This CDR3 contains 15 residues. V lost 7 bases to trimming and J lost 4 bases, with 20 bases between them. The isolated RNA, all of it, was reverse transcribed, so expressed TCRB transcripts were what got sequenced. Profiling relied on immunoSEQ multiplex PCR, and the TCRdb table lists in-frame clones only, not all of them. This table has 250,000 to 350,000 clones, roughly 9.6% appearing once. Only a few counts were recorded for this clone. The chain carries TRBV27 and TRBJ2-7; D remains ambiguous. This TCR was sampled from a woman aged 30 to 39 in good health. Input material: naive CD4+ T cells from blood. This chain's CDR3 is CASKPRVTSPYEQYF. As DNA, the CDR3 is TGTGCCAGCAAGCCCCGGGTCACATCCCCTTACGAGCAGTACTTC.